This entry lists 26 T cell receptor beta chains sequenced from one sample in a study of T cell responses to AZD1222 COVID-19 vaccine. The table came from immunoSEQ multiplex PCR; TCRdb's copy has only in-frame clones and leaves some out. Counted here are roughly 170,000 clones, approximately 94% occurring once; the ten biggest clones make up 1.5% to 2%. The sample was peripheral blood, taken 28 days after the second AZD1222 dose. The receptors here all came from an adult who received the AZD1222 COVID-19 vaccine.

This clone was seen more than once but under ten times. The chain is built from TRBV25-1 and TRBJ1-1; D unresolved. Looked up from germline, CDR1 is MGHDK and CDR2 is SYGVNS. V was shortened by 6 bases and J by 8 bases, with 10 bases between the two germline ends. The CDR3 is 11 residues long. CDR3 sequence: CASSFMGEAFF. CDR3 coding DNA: TGTGCCAGCAGCTTCATGGGGGAAGCTTTCTTT.

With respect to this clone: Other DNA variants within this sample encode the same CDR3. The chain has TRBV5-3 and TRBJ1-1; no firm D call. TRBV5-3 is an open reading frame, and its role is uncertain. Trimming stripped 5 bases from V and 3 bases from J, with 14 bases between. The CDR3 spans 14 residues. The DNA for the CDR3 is TGTGCCAGAAGGGGCCCGGGGATGGACACTGAAGCTTTCTTT. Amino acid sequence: CARRGPGMDTEAFF.

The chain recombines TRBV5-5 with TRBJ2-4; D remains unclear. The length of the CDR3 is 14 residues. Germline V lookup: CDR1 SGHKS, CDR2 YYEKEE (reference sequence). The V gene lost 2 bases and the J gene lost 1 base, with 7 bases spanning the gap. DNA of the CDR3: TGTGCCAGCAGCTTAACCTTGGCCAAAAACATTCAGTACTTC. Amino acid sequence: CASSLTLAKNIQYF.

The CDR3 reads CASSPTPGSPPDTQYF. The DNA for the CDR3 is TGTGCCAGCAGTCCTACACCGGGATCCCCCCCAGATACGCAGTATTTT. The V and J genes are TRBV7-9 and TRBJ2-3; a possible D gene is TRBD2 (5 bases). Germline V CDR1 and CDR2: SEHNR, FQNEAQ (reference sequence). Trimming removed 6 bases from V and 4 bases from J, with 20 bases in between. The CDR3 sequence is 16 residues long.

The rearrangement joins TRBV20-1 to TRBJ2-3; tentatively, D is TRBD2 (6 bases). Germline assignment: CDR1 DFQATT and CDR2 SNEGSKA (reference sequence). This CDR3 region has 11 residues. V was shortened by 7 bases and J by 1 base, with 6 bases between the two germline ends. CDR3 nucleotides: TGCAGTGGGGAGGGCACAGATACGCAGTATTTT. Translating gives CSGEGTDTQYF.

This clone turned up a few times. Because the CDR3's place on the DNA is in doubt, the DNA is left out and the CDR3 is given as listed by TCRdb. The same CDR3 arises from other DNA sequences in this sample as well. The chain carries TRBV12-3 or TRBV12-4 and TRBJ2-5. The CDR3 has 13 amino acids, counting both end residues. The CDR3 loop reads CASILGTEETQYF.

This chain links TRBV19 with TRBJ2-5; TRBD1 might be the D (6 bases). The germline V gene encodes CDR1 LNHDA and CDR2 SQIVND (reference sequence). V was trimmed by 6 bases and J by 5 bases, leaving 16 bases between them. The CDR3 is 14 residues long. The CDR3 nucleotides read TGTGCCAGTAGCCAGGGGACGGGCCCCGAGACCCAGTACTTC. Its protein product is CASSQGTGPETQYF.

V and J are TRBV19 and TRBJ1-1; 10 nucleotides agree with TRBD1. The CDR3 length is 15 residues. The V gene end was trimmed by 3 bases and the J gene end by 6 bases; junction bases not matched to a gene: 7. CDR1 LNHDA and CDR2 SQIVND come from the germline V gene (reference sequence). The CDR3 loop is CASSMSGTGVAEAFF. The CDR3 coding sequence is TGTGCCAGTAGTATGTCCGGGACAGGGGTCGCTGAAGCTTTCTTT.

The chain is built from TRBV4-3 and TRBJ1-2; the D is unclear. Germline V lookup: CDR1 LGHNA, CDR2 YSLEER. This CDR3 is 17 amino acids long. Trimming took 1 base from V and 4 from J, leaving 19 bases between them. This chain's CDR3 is CASSQAYVEATLYGYTF. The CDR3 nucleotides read TGCGCCAGCAGCCAAGCATATGTGGAGGCGACTCTCTATGGCTACACCTTC.

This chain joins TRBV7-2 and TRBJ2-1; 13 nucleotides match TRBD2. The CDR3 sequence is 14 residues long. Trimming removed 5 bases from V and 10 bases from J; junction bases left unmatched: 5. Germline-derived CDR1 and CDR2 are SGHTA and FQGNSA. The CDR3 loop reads CASSPGLAGPEQFF. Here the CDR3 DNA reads TGTGCCAGCAGCCCGGGACTAGCGGGGCCCGAGCAGTTCTTC.

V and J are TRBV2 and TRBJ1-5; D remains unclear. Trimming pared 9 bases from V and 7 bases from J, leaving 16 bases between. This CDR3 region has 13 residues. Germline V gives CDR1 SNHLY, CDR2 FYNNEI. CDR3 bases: TGTGCCAGTCGGCGGATGGTGGCGCAGCCCCAGCATTTT. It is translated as CASRRMVAQPQHF.

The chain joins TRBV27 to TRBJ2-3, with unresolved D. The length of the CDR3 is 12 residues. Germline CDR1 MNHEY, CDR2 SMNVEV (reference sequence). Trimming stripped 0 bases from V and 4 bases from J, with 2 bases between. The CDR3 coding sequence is TGTGCCAGCAGTTTATCGGCAGATACGCAGTATTTT. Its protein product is CASSLSADTQYF.

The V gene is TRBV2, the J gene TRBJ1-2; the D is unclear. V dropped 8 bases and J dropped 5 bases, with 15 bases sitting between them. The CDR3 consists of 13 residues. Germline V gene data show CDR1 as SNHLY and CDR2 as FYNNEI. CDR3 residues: CASSGFGLYGYTF. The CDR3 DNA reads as TGTGCCAGCTCGGGCTTCGGGTTGTATGGCTACACCTTC.

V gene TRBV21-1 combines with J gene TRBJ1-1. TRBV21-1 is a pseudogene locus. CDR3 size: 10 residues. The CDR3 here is CASVNTEAFF. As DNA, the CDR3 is TGTGCCAGCGTGAACACTGAAGCTTTCTTT.

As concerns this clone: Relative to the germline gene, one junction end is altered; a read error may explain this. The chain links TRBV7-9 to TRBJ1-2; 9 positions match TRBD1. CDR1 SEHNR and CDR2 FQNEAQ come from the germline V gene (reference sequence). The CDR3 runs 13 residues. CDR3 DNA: TGTGCCAGCAGCTCCGCGGCGGGACAGGGAGACCTTTTC. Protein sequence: CASSSAAGQGDLF.

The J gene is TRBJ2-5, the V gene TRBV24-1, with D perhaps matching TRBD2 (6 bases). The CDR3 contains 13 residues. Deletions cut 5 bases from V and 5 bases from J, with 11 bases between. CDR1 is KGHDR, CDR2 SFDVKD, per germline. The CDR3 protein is CATSAFSGETQYF. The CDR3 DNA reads TGTGCCACCAGTGCGTTTAGCGGTGAGACCCAGTACTTC.

The CDR3 loop reads CASSLRSSYNSPLHF. CDR3 coding DNA: TGTGCCAGCAGCTTAAGAAGCTCCTATAATTCACCCCTCCACTTT. This chain joins TRBV5-6 and TRBJ1-6, with no clear D. The CDR3 has 15 amino acids. Germline CDR1 and CDR2: SGHDT and YYEEEE. Between the trimmed V and J ends, which lost 2 bases and 0 bases, there was a span of 6 bases.

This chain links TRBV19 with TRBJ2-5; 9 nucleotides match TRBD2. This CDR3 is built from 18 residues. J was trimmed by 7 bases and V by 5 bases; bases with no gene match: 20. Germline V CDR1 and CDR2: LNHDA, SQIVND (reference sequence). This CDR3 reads CASSDWRRAGGPGRTQYF. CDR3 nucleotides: TGTGCCAGTAGTGATTGGAGGAGAGCGGGAGGCCCTGGGAGGACCCAGTACTTC.

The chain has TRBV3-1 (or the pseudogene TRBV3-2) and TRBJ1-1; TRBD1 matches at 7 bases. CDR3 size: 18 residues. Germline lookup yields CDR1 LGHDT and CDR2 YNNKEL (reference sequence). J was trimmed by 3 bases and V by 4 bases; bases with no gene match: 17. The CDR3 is CASSPGIGTATRDTEAFF. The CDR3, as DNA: TGTGCCAGCAGCCCCGGGATAGGGACAGCCACTCGGGACACTGAAGCTTTCTTT.

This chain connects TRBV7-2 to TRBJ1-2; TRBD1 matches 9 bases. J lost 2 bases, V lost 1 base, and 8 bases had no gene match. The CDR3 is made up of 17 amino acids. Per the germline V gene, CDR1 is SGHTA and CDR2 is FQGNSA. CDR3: CASSLGPQGQGNYGYTF. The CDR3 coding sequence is TGTGCCAGCAGCTTAGGTCCCCAGGGACAGGGCAACTATGGCTACACCTTC.

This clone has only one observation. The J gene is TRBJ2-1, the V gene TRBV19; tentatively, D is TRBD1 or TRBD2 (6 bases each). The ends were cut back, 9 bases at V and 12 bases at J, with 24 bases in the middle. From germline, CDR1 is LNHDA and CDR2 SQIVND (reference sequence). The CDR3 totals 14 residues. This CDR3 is CASRGGSRAEGQFF. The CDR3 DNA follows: TGTGCCAGCAGAGGGGGGAGCAGGGCCGAAGGGCAGTTCTTC.

As DNA, the CDR3 is TGTGCCAGCAGCTTTAGCGGGACCAACTACCAAGAGACCCAGTACTTC. It codes for CASSFSGTNYQETQYF. V usage is TRBV11-1 and J usage is TRBJ2-5; TRBD2 aligns across 8 bases. This CDR3 is 16 amino acids long. Germline lookup yields CDR1 SGHAT and CDR2 FQDESV (reference sequence). Trimming at V came to 3 bases and at J to 0 bases, leaving 6 bases not matched to a gene. Together with reference TRBV11-1 and TRBJ2-5, the CDR3 gives the full variable domain: EAEVAQSPRYKITEKSQAVAFWCDPISGHATLYWYRQILGQGPELLVQFQDESVVDDSQLPKDRFSAERLKGVDSTLKIQPAELGDSAMYLCASSFSGTNYQETQYFGPGTRLLVL.

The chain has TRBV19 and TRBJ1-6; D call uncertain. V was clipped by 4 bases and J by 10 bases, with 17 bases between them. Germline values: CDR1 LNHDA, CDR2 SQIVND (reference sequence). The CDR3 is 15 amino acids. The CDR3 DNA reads TGTGCCAGTAGTACGGAAGCACCCCCGTACTCACCCCTCCACTTT. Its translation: CASSTEAPPYSPLHF.

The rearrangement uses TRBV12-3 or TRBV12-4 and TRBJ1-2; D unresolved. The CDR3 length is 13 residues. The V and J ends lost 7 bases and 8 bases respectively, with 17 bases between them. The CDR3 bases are TGTGCCAGCAAGGAATCAGCCTCGGGAGGCTACACCTTC. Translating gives CASKESASGGYTF.

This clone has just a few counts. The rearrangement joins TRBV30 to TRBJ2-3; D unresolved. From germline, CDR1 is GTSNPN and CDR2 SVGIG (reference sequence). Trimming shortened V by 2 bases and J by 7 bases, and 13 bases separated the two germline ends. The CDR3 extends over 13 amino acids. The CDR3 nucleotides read TGTGCCTGGAGTATCCCTTCCCGATATACGCAGTATTTT. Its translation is CAWSIPSRYTQYF.

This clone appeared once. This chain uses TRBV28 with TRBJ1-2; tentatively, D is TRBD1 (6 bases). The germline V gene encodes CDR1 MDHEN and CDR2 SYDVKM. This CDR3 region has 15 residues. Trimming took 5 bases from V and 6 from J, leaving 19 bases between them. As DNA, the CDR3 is TGTGCCAGCAGTCGGACAGACTTCGAATTCCATGGCTACACCTTC. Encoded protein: CASSRTDFEFHGYTF.